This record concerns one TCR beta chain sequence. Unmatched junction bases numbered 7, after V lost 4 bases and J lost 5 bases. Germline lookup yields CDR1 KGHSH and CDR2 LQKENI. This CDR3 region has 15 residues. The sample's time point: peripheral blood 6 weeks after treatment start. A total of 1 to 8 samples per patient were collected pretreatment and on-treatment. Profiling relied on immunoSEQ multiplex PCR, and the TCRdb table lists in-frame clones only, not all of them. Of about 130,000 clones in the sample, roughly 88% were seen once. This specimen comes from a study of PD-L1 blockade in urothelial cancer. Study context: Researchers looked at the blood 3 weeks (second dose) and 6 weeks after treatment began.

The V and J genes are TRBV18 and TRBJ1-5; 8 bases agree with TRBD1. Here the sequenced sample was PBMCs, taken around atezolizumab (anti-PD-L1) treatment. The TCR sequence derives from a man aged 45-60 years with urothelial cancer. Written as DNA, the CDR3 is TGTGCCAGCTCACTGGGGGCAGGGGGCTATCAGCCCCAGCATTTT. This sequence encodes CASSLGAGGYQPQHF.